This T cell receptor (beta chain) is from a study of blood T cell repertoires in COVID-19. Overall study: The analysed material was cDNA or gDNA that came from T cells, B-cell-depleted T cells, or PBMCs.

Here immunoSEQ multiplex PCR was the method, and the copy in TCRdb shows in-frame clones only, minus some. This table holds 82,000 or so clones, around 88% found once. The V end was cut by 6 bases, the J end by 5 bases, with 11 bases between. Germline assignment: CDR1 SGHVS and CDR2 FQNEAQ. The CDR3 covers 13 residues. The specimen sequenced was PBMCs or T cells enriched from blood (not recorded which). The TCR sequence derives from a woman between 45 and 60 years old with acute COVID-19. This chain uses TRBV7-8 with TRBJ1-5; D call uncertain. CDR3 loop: CASSYYTDQPQHF. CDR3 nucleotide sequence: TGTGCCAGCAGTTACTACACCGATCAGCCCCAGCATTTT.